This T cell receptor beta chain was profiled in a study of T cells in Graves' hyperthyroidism and ophthalmopathy. The study, taken as a whole, reports: It was a median 6.5 months before onset that the model predicted ophthalmopathy.

V was pared by 6 bases and J by 9 bases, with 2 bases of the junction left unmatched. This CDR3 spans 13 amino acids. CDR1 SNHLY and CDR2 FYNNEI come from the germline V gene. Amplification of TCR beta CDR3 regions used RNA as the template. First-round RT-PCR targeting the TCR CDR3 was performed with the HTBI primer set. In TCRdb, the multiplex PCR reads were re-called with MiXCR into one record per CDR3 protein. The repertoire includes approximately 400,000 distinct CDR3 sequences, over 11% of them detected once, and 8% to 13% sits in the top ten. This clonotype was found many times. Its antigen is as yet unknown. Across 18 months, stable Graves' hyperthyroidism was marked by no progression to ophthalmopathy. Clinical symptoms, serum thyroxine, TRAb, thyroid ultrasound and orbital computed tomography informed diagnoses.

The rearrangement links TRBV2 to TRBJ1-6; 10 positions match TRBD1. This clonotype originated in a woman aged 60-70 years with Graves' hyperthyroidism. Material for sequencing was blood. CDR3 sequence reads: CASRGTGASPLHF. The CDR3, as DNA: TGTGCCAGCAGAGGGACAGGGGCTTCACCCCTCCACTTT.